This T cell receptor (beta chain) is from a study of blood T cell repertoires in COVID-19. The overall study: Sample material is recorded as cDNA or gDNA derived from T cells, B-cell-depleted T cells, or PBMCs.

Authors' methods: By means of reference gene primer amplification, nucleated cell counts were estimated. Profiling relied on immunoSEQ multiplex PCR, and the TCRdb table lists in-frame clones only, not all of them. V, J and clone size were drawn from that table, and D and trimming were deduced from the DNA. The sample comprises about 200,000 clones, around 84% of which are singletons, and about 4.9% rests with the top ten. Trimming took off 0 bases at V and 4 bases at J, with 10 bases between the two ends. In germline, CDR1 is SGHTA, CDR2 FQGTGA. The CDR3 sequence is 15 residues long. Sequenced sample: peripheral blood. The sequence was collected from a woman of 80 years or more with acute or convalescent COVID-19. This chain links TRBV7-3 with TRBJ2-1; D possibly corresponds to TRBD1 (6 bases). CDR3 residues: CASSLTPGQYNEQFF. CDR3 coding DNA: TGTGCCAGCAGCTTAACGCCGGGACAATACAATGAGCAGTTCTTC.